This TCR beta chain appears in the sequencing data of a study of T cells expressing NK-cell markers. Reprocessing the 5' RACE reads, TCRdb reports a single entry for every CDR3 protein and omits DNA. Here the sample table reports roughly 420,000 distinct CDR3 sequences. As for this clonotype: Its antigen is unidentified.

This CDR3 region has 15 residues. Germline CDR1 is DFQATT and CDR2 is SNEGSKA (reference sequence). Study results and limitations: Among CD8+ T cells from about 6 donors, dominant NKG2C+ clonotypes accounted for about 1.0-8%.

This chain links TRBV20-1 with TRBJ2-1; the D call of TRBD2 rests on TCRdb alone, since no DNA is present to check it. The sequenced material came from blood T cells: a sorted CD56 or NKG2C T cell subset, CD4+ or CD8+ T cells, or bulk PBMC T cells (not recorded which). The receptor comes from a woman aged 18 to 75 in good health. CDR3 region: CSAQDKLHPYNEQFF.